This T cell receptor (beta chain) appears in the sequencing data of a study of regulatory T cells in long-lasting Graves disease. This clonotype came up many times. CDR3-region Arm-PCR and iRepertoire HTBI primers produced the TCR beta libraries. A single record per CDR3 protein comes from TCRdb applying MiXCR to the multiplex PCR reads. The data hold around 250,000 distinct CDR3 sequences, with 18% observed a single time. Specified time point: newly diagnosed GD, antithyroid drugs for less than 3 months. Making the TCR library involved RNA that had been extracted from PBMCs. The CDR3 sequence is 12 residues long. V lost 4 bases to trimming and J lost 5 bases, with 8 bases between them. CDR1 is SEHNR and CDR2 is FQNEAQ in the germline V gene (reference sequence). This sample also appeared in a second study, on T cells in Graves' hyperthyroidism and ophthalmopathy.

The sample here was peripheral blood mononuclear cells (PBMCs), taken at new diagnosis, from a patient treated with antithyroid drugs. This chain connects TRBV7-9 to TRBJ2-5; a weak D match, TRBD2 (6 bases). This TCR was recovered from a woman aged 30 to 39 with Graves disease. This CDR3 is CASSWEAETQYF. The CDR3 DNA follows: TGTGCCAGCAGCTGGGAGGCCGAGACCCAGTACTTC.